Below are 4 T cell receptor beta chains sequenced from a single sample in a study of Graves' ophthalmopathy and Graves' hyperthyroidism. RNA served as the template for amplifying TCR beta CDR3 regions. The workflow started with a first-round RT-PCR run with HTBI primers and then moved on to a second-round multiplex PCR. From the multiplex PCR reads, TCRdb called clonotypes with MiXCR, one entry per CDR3 protein. The table has hundreds of thousands of distinct CDR3 sequences, around a fifth seen once. Source material: peripheral blood. The source of these receptors is a woman between 18 and 29 years old with stable Graves' hyperthyroidism.

This clonotype was seen at least ten times. The chain uses TRBV20-1 and TRBJ2-5; 8 nucleotides line up with TRBD1. CDR1 DFQATT and CDR2 SNEGSKA come from the germline V gene (reference sequence). The V segment lost 6 bases and the J segment 5 bases; nucleotides outside the gene matches: 8. The CDR3 consists of 13 residues. CDR3 nucleotides: TGCAGTGCCGAGCCAGGGGGCTCGGAGACCCAGTACTTC. This codes for CSAEPGGSETQYF.

This chain links TRBV28 with TRBJ2-4; TRBD1 agrees at 7 bases. The V and J ends lost 2 bases and 7 bases, in that order; junction bases with no gene match: 5. Germline lookup yields CDR1 MDHEN and CDR2 SYDVKM. The CDR3 totals 14 residues. The CDR3 sequence is CASSLVGGSNIQYF. CDR3 sequence (DNA): TGTGCCAGCAGTTTAGTAGGGGGCAGCAACATTCAGTACTTC. The full variable domain, rest sourced from reference TRBV28 and TRBJ2-4, is DVKVTQSSRYLVKRTGEKVFLECVQDMDHENMFWYRQDPGLGLRLIYFSYDVKMKEKGDIPEGYSVSREKKERFSLILESASTNQTSMYLCASSLVGGSNIQYFGAGTRLSVL.

This clonotype has ten or more counts. This chain uses TRBV6-1 with TRBJ1-1; D gene ambiguous. The V end lost 0 bases, the J end lost 4 bases, and 12 bases lay between the germline ends. Germline V gives CDR1 MNHNS, CDR2 SASEGT. The CDR3 spans 15 residues. The CDR3 protein is CASSEAWIDPTEAFF. The CDR3 DNA reads TGTGCCAGCAGTGAAGCTTGGATCGATCCCACTGAAGCTTTCTTT.

This clonotype came up many times. The chain recombines TRBV20-1 with TRBJ2-7; possible D gene TRBD2, 6 bases. The CDR3 loop spans 14 amino acids. Germline V gene lookup returns CDR1 DFQATT and CDR2 SNEGSKA (reference sequence). V was clipped by 0 bases and J by 4 bases, with 13 bases between them. The DNA for the CDR3 is TGCAGTGCTAGAGATTCTTCACTAGCTTACGAGCAGTACTTC. Residues: CSARDSSLAYEQYF.